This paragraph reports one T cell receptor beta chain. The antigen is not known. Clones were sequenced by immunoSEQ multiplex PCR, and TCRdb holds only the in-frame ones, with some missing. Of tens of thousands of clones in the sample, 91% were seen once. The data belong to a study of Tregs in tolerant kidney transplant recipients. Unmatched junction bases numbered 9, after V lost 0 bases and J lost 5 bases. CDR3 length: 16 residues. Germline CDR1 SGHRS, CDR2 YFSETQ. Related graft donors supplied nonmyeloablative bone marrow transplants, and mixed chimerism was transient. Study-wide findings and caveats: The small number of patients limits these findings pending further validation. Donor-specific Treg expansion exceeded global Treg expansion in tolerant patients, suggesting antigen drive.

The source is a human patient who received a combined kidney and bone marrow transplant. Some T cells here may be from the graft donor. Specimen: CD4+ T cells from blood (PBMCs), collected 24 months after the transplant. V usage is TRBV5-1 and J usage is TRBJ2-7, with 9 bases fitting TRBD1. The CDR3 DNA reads TGCGCCAGCAGCTTGGTGGGACAGGGTACCCCCCACGAGCAGTACTTC. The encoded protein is CASSLVGQGTPHEQYF.